This is a list of T cell receptor beta chains from one sample in a study of T cell responses to AZD1222 COVID-19 vaccine. Assay: immunoSEQ multiplex PCR; the TCRdb copy retains only in-frame clones and omits some. The sample lists around 110,000 clones; roughly 90% were seen once. Material: peripheral blood, obtained on day 0 of AZD1222 vaccination. The receptors originated from an adult in good health. The CDR3 runs from the conserved cysteine through the conserved F or W. D genes are given only for firm matches. Clone size is shown for a subset of rows, as once, few, many or a class of expanded clone.

V: TRBV28
J: TRBJ1-2
size: -
D: -
DNA: TGTGCCAGCAGTTCTAACTATGGCTACACCTTC
CDR3: CASSSNYGYTF

V: TRBV7-3
J: TRBJ1-1
size: -
D: -
DNA: TGTGCCAGCAGTCAGGGGAACACTGAAGCTTTCTTT
CDR3: CASSQGNTEAFF

V: TRBV9
J: TRBJ2-6
size: -
D: -
DNA: TGTGCCAGCAGCGTCGTTGCCCAAGGGCGGGGAGGAACTGGGGCCAACGTCCTGACTTTC
CDR3: CASSVVAQGRGGTGANVLTF

V: TRBV21-1
J: TRBJ2-2
size: -
D: -
DNA: TGTGCCAGCAGGCCGGGACACATTAACACCGGGGAGCTGTTTTTT
CDR3: CASRPGHINTGELFF

V: TRBV5-1
J: TRBJ2-3
size: -
D: TRBD2
DNA: TGCGCCAGCAGCTTGGCGGCTAGCGGGTACACAGATACGCAGTATTTT
CDR3: CASSLAASGYTDTQYF

V: TRBV10-1
J: TRBJ2-7
size: -
D: TRBD2
DNA: TGCGCCAGCAGTGAGTGGGGCGGGGGAAGCTCCTACGAGCAGTACTTC
CDR3: CASSEWGGGSSYEQYF

V: TRBV3-1/TRBV3-2
J: TRBJ2-3
size: once
D: -
DNA: TGTGCCAGCAGCCAAGATGGGCGCGGGCTAAACGCAGATACGCAGTATTTT
CDR3: CASSQDGRGLNADTQYF

V: TRBV2
J: TRBJ1-1
size: -
D: -
DNA: TGTGCCAGCAGTGATGGGCGAATGGGGGCTTTCTTT
CDR3: CASSDGRMGAFF

V: TRBV6-1
J: TRBJ1-2
size: -
D: -
DNA: TGTGCCAGCAGTGAAGAGGGGGTGTGGGGCTACACCTTC
CDR3: CASSEEGVWGYTF

V: TRBV25-1
J: TRBJ2-7
size: -
D: -
DNA: TGTGCCAGCAGTCAGTCGGCGGCCTACGAGCAGTACTTC
CDR3: CASSQSAAYEQYF

V: TRBV6-5
J: TRBJ1-5
size: -
D: TRBD1
DNA: TGTGCCAGCAGACTAGACAGGGGACGGGGTCAGCCCCAGCATTTT
CDR3: CASRLDRGRGQPQHF

V: TRBV28
J: TRBJ1-2
size: -
D: TRBD1
DNA: TGTGCCAGCAGTTTTTCCGGGACAGGGGTTGATGGCTACACCTTC
CDR3: CASSFSGTGVDGYTF

V: TRBV24-1
J: TRBJ1-5
size: once
D: TRBD1
DNA: TGTGCCACCAGTGCTGGGGACAGGGTCAATCAGCCCCAGCATTTT
CDR3: CATSAGDRVNQPQHF

V: TRBV5-1
J: TRBJ2-1
size: once
D: TRBD2
DNA: TGCGCCAGCAGCTCGACTAGCTATGAGCAGTTCTTC
CDR3: CASSSTSYEQFF